A single T cell receptor beta chain is shown here with its context. Germline trimming cut 7 bases from V and 1 base from J; bases unmatched to any gene: 5. There are 13 residues in the CDR3. Germline V gene data show CDR1 as SQVTM and CDR2 as ANQGSEA. In the source study's methods: Amplification from reference gene primers served as the basis for estimated nucleated cell counts. The assay was immunoSEQ multiplex PCR, and TCRdb's table has in-frame clones only and misses some. The V and J calls and clone size were taken over from that table, and D and trimming were inferred from the DNA. The sample has about 440,000 clones, about 89% seen once. This specimen belongs to a study of blood T cell repertoires in COVID-19. Study information: Some COVID-19 samples were acute and others convalescent; all came from the United States, Italy and Spain. Sources were T cells, B-cell-depleted T cells, or PBMCs; the material itself was cDNA or gDNA.

The sample consisted of peripheral blood. This receptor was taken from a woman aged 25-40 years with acute or convalescent COVID-19. The chain uses TRBV29-1 and TRBJ2-3; 7 positions agree with TRBD2. CDR3 coding DNA: TGCAGCGCTGGACGGGGGGGCACAGATACGCAGTATTTT. Protein product: CSAGRGGTDTQYF.